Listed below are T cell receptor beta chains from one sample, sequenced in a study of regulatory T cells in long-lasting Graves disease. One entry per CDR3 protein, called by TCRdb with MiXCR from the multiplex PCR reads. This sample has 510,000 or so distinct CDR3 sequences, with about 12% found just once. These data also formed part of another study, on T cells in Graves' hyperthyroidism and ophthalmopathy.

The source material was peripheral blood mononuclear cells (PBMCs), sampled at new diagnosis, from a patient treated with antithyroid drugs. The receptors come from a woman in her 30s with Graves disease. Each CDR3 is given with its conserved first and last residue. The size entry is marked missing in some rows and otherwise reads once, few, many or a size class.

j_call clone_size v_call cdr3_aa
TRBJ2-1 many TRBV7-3 CASRRTGSHNEQFF
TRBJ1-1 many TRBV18 CASSPPGRRGTEAFF
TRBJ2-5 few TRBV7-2 CASSLGSAARETQYF
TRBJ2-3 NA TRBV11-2 CASSPHRKEREGRDTQYF
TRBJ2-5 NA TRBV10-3 CAISDLLAKLQETQYF
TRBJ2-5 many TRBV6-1 CASSEVRWTQYF
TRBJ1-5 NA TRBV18 CASSRGTVKPQHF
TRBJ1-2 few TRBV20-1 CSARISPTAVYGYTF
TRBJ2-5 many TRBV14 CASSPHSAGQGQETQYF
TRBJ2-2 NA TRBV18 CASSLLGAPNTGELFF
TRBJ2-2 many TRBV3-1 CASSQDRGAGELFF
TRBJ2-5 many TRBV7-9 CASSSPPRRRETQYF
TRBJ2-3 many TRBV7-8 CASSFSSGVTTDTQYF
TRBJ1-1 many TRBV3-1 CASSQVSGIEAFF
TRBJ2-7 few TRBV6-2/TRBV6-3 CASSSIREQYF
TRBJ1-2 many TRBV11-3 CASSAGGWQGDGYTF
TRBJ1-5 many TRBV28 CASIIFRGSNQPQHF